This T cell receptor beta chain was profiled in a study of CD8 T cells in ankylosing spondylitis. General study results and limits: Disease-associated clones were reportedly significantly overrepresented in matched ankylosing spondylitis synovial fluid. There was a TCR beta motif, made of several highly homologous variants, that appeared characteristic of ankylosing spondylitis blood. Disease-linked clones were CD8+ and relatively rare in peripheral blood.

From the 5' RACE reads, TCRdb called clonotypes with MiXCR, one entry per CDR3 protein. There are more than 250,000 distinct CDR3 sequences in the sample; about 9.9% occur only once, and roughly 9.5% lies in the top ten. CDR1 is DFQATT, CDR2 SNEGSKA, per germline (reference sequence). V was shortened by 6 bases and J by 2 bases, with 8 bases between the two germline ends. This CDR3 spans 13 amino acids. Only a few counts were recorded for this clonotype. Its specificity is not known. The chain has TRBV20-1 and TRBJ2-6; the D is unclear. The sample was blood, either unsorted or a sorted T cell fraction (not recorded which). This receptor was obtained from a female donor with ankylosing spondylitis or in good health (not recorded which). CDR3 loop: CSANIAGANVLTF. For the CDR3, the DNA is TGCAGTGCCAATATAGCTGGGGCCAACGTCCTGACTTTC.